This T cell receptor beta chain was captured in a study of Graves' ophthalmopathy and Graves' hyperthyroidism. General observations from the study: In blood, most expanded thyroid clonotypes above 0.001 frequency were also detected.

Hyperthyroidism was new, under 2 months, in patients aged 18 to 65. PBMCs had their origin in fresh peripheral blood (approximately 10 ml). Many counts were recorded for this clonotype. Its antigen is still unknown. RNA transcripts provided the template for amplifying TCR beta CDR3 regions. RT-PCR was first run with HTBI primers, then multiplex PCR in a second round. TCRdb processed the multiplex PCR reads anew with MiXCR; each CDR3 protein has one entry. The table shows a few hundred thousand distinct CDR3 sequences, with 15% occurring only once. Germline V lookup: CDR1 MNHEY, CDR2 SVGEGT. The CDR3 runs to 18 residues. Trimming took 0 bases from V and 1 from J, leaving 18 bases between them.

The chain employs TRBV6-2 or TRBV6-3 and TRBJ1-1, with D unresolved. The specimen sequenced was peripheral blood. The source of this sequence is a woman aged 18-29 years with stable Graves' hyperthyroidism. The CDR3 reads CASSYSSSRFRRNTEAFF. CDR3 coding DNA: TGTGCCAGCAGTTACTCGAGTAGTCGCTTTAGGCGGAACACTGAAGCTTTCTTT.